A selection of T cell receptor beta chains follows, all from one sample in a study of T-cell memory formation after mild COVID-19. Via MiXCR, TCRdb re-called the 5' RACE reads, giving one row per CDR3 protein. The sample holds more than 250,000 distinct CDR3 sequences; about a sixth are singletons and the top ten take about a fifth. Sequencing used PBMCs or a T cell subset sorted from them (not recorded which). These TCRs come from a man in his late teens or twenties who had mild COVID-19 (a few samples of this study predate the infection). Cell type and time point are not known. Both conserved end residues are part of each CDR3. A D gene is named only where the DNA matches it firmly. Clone size is not always given. Where it is, it says once, few, many or a class for expanded clones.

J	size	D	V	CDR3	DNA
TRBJ2-5	NA	TRBD2	TRBV3-1	CASSQGSSGGKTQYF	TGTGCCAGCAGCCAAGGGAGTAGCGGGGGAAAGACCCAGTACTTC
TRBJ2-1	NA	NA	TRBV7-3	CASSLLSSDNEQFF	TGTGCCAGCAGCTTACTTTCTAGCGACAATGAGCAGTTCTTC
TRBJ1-1	NA	NA	TRBV28	CASSFYGGGNTEAFF	TGTGCCAGCAGTTTTTATGGGGGAGGGAACACTGAAGCTTTCTTT
TRBJ2-3	NA	TRBD1	TRBV5-5	CASSTGQGLWTDTQYF	TGTGCCAGCAGCACGGGACAGGGTCTTTGGACAGATACGCAGTATTTT
TRBJ2-3	NA	NA	TRBV18	CASSPPASTDTQYF	TGTGCCAGCTCACCACCCGCTAGCACAGATACGCAGTATTTT
TRBJ1-2	NA	NA	TRBV11-2	CASSLDRLGGYTF	TGTGCCAGCAGCTTAGATCGGTTGGGTGGCTACACCTTC
TRBJ1-5	few	NA	TRBV5-5	CASSWDTGNQPQHF	TGTGCCAGCAGCTGGGACACCGGCAATCAGCCCCAGCATTTT
TRBJ2-3	NA	TRBD2	TRBV7-9	CASRSPSTLAGSTDTQYF	TGTGCCAGCAGATCACCCTCCACCCTAGCGGGGAGCACAGATACGCAGTATTTT
TRBJ2-3	NA	NA	TRBV4-1	CASSQYGSDTQYF	TGCGCCAGCAGCCAATACGGATCAGATACGCAGTATTTT
TRBJ2-7	NA	TRBD1	TRBV11-2	CASSSPGQGINEQYF	TGTGCCAGCAGCTCGCCGGGACAGGGCATAAACGAGCAGTACTTC
TRBJ1-2	few	NA	TRBV7-9	CASSSFLHGGYTF	TGTGCCAGCAGCTCTTTTCTACACGGTGGCTACACCTTC
TRBJ2-1	few	NA	TRBV24-1	CATGTILGDEQFF	TGTGCCACCGGGACCATTCTAGGGGATGAGCAGTTCTTC
TRBJ2-7	NA	TRBD1	TRBV6-5	CASAIGQGGYEQYF	TGTGCCAGCGCAATTGGACAGGGGGGTTACGAGCAGTACTTC
TRBJ2-4	NA	NA	TRBV4-3	CASSQEGPGVHSKNIQYF	TGCGCCAGCAGCCAGGAAGGACCGGGGGTGCATTCCAAAAACATTCAGTACTTC
TRBJ2-6	once	TRBD1	TRBV5-1	CASSGGGQGFGGANVLTF	TGCGCCAGCAGCGGTGGGGGACAGGGATTCGGTGGGGCCAACGTCCTGACTTTC
TRBJ1-2	NA	NA	TRBV3-1	CASSQDRGEDYGYTF	TGTGCCAGCAGCCAAGATCGAGGGGAGGACTATGGCTACACCTTC
TRBJ1-4	NA	NA	TRBV5-1	CASSRDPQTNEKLFF	TGCGCCAGCAGCCGGGACCCCCAGACTAATGAAAAACTGTTTTTT
TRBJ2-5	NA	NA	TRBV5-1	CASGGLETQYF	TGCGCCAGCGGGGGGTTGGAGACCCAGTACTTC
TRBJ2-2	NA	TRBD1	TRBV11-3	CASSPRPGQGNTGELFF	TGTGCCAGCAGCCCTAGACCGGGACAGGGTAACACCGGGGAGCTGTTTTTT
TRBJ1-2	NA	NA	TRBV15	CATSRDLGINYGYTF	TGTGCCACCAGCAGAGATCTTGGGATCAACTATGGCTACACCTTC
TRBJ1-1	few	TRBD1	TRBV6-1	CASQGQGSTEAFF	TGTGCCAGCCAAGGACAGGGGAGCACTGAAGCTTTCTTT
TRBJ2-7	few	NA	TRBV6-5	CASSPPQMDEQYF	TGTGCCAGCAGTCCACCCCAAATGGACGAGCAGTACTTC
TRBJ2-3	NA	NA	TRBV9	CASSVDWSTDTQYF	TGTGCCAGCAGCGTAGACTGGAGCACAGATACGCAGTATTTT
TRBJ2-2	few	NA	TRBV7-2	CASSPRPSGELFF	TGTGCCAGCAGCCCGCGACCCTCCGGGGAGCTGTTTTTT
TRBJ2-7	few	TRBD1	TRBV6-5	CASSLRDRVSHEQYF	TGTGCCAGCAGTCTCCGGGACAGGGTGTCCCACGAGCAGTACTTC
TRBJ1-2	NA	NA	TRBV19	CASSISGMYGYTF	TGTGCCAGTAGTATCTCAGGGATGTATGGCTACACCTTC
TRBJ1-5	NA	NA	TRBV19	CASSTGPSRPQHF	TGTGCCAGTAGTACAGGGCCCTCAAGGCCCCAGCATTTT
TRBJ1-3	NA	NA	TRBV5-1	CASSLAPGSTGNTIYF	TGCGCCAGCAGCTTGGCCCCGGGGAGTACTGGAAACACCATATATTTT
TRBJ2-1	NA	NA	TRBV5-1	CASSDPLAPNNEQFF	TGCGCCAGCAGCGACCCCCTAGCGCCGAACAATGAGCAGTTCTTC
TRBJ2-7	NA	TRBD1	TRBV25-1	CASSDLKTGHNSYEQYF	TGTGCCAGCAGTGACCTCAAGACAGGGCACAACTCCTACGAGCAGTACTTC
TRBJ2-5	NA	TRBD2	TRBV11-2	CASSLSGGAFEETQYF	TGTGCCAGCAGCCTTAGCGGGGGGGCCTTCGAGGAGACCCAGTACTTC
TRBJ2-2	NA	NA	TRBV5-5	CASNSPRLNTGELFF	TGTGCCAGCAACTCACCCAGACTCAACACCGGGGAGCTGTTTTTT
TRBJ1-1	few	NA	TRBV5-1	CASSLSDGGRGNPEAFF	TGCGCCAGCAGCTTGTCAGACGGGGGCCGGGGGAACCCTGAAGCTTTCTTT
TRBJ2-7	NA	NA	TRBV6-5	CASSYAWRGGEQYF	TGTGCCAGCAGTTACGCCTGGCGGGGTGGCGAGCAGTACTTC
TRBJ2-3	few	TRBD1	TRBV18	CASSSRQGNTDTQYF	TGTGCCAGCTCCAGTAGACAGGGGAACACAGATACGCAGTATTTT
TRBJ2-1	NA	NA	TRBV5-8	CASTVRGARSSEQFF	TGTGCCAGCACCGTTCGGGGCGCGCGGTCGAGTGAGCAGTTCTTC
TRBJ1-2	few	NA	TRBV5-5	CASSFGGIGGYTF	TGTGCCAGCAGCTTCGGGGGGATAGGTGGCTACACCTTC
TRBJ2-4	few	NA	TRBV5-1	CASSLASSLAKNIQYF	TGCGCCAGCAGCTTGGCCAGCTCCTTAGCCAAAAACATTCAGTACTTC
TRBJ2-7	NA	NA	TRBV11-2	CASSLFLLYEQYF	TGTGCCAGCAGCTTGTTTCTTCTTTACGAGCAGTACTTC
TRBJ1-1	NA	NA	TRBV7-9	CASGSWVSTEAFF	TGTGCCAGCGGATCGTGGGTTAGCACTGAAGCTTTCTTT
TRBJ1-1	NA	NA	TRBV20-1	CSARPLTGWDTEAFF	TGCAGTGCTAGACCCCTTACAGGGTGGGACACTGAAGCTTTCTTT